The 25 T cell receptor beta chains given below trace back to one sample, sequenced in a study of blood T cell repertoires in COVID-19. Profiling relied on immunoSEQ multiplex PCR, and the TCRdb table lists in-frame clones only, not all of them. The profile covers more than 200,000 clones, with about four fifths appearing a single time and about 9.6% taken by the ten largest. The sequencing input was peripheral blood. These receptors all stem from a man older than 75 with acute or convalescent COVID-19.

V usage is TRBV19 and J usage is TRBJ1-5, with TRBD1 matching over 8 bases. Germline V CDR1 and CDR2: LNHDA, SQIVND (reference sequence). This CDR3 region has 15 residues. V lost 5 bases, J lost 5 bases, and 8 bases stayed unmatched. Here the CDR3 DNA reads TGTGCCAGTAGTCCAGAGGACAGGGTCGATCAGCCCCAGCATTTT. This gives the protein CASSPEDRVDQPQHF.

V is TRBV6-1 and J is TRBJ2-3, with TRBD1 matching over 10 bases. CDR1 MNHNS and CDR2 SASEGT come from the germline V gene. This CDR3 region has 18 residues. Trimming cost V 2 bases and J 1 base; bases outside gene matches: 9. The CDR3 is CASSETEAGTGGTDTQYF. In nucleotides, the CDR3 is TGTGCCAGCAGTGAAACCGAGGCGGGGACAGGGGGCACAGATACGCAGTATTTT.

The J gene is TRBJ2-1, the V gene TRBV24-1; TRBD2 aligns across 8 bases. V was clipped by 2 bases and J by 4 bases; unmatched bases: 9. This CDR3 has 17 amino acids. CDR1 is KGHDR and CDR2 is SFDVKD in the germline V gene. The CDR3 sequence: CATSDSTPGTSYNEQFF. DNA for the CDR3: TGTGCCACCAGTGATTCTACTCCCGGGACTAGTTACAATGAGCAGTTCTTC.

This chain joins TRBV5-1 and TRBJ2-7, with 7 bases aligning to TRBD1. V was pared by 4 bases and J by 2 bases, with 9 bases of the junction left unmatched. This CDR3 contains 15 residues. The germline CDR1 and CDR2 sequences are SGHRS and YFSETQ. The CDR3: CASSLWTGTTYEQYF. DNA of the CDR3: TGCGCCAGCAGCCTCTGGACAGGAACCACCTACGAGCAGTACTTC.

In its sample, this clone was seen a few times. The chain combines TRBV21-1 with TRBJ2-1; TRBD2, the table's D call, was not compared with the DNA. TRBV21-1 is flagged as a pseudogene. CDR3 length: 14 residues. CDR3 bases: TGTGCCAGCAGCCTAGCGGGAGGGCCCAATGAGCAGTTCTTC. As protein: CASSLAGGPNEQFF.

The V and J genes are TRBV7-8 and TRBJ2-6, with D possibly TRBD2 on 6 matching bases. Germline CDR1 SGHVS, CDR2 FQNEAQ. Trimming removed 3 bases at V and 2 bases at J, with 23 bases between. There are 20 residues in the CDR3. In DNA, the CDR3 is TGTGCCAGCAGCTTTGCAAGCTCGATGGCGGGGCCCGCTGGGGCCAACGTCCTGACTTTC. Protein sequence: CASSFASSMAGPAGANVLTF.

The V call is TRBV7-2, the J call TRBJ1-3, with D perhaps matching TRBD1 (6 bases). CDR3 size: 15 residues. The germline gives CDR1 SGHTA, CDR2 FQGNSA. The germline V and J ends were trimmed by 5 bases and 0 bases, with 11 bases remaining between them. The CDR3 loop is CASSTGTLSGNTIYF. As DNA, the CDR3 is TGTGCCAGCAGCACCGGGACACTCTCTGGAAACACCATATATTTT.

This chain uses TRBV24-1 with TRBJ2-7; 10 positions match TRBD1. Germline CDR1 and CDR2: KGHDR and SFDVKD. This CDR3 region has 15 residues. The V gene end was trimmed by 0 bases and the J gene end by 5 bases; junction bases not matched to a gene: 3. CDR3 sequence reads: CATSDLWDRGHEQYF. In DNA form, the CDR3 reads TGTGCCACCAGTGATTTGTGGGACAGGGGTCACGAGCAGTACTTC.

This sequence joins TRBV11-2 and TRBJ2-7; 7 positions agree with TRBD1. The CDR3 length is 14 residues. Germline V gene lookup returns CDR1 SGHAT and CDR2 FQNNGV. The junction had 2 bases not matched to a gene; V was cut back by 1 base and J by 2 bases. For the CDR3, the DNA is TGTGCCAGCAGCTTAGTAGGACAGGCCTACGAGCAGTACTTC. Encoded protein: CASSLVGQAYEQYF.

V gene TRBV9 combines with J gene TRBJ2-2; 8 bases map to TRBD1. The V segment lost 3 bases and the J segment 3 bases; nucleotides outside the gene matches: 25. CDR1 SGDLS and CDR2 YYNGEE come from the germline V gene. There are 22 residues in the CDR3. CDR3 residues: CASSAPRNGGRGLRVDTGELFF. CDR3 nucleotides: TGTGCCAGCAGCGCGCCTAGGAACGGGGGCAGGGGGCTTAGGGTTGACACCGGGGAGCTGTTTTTT.

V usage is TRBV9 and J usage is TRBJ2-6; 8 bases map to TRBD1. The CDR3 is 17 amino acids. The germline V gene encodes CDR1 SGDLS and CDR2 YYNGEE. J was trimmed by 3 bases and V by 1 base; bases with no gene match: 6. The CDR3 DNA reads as TGTGCCAGCAGCGTAACTCACAGGGGGAGTGGGGCCAACGTCCTGACTTTC. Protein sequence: CASSVTHRGSGANVLTF. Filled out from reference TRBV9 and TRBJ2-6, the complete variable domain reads DSGVTQTPKHLITATGQRVTLRCSPRSGDLSVYWYQQSLDQGLQFLIQYYNGEERAKGNILERFSAQQFPDLHSELNLSSLELGDSALYFCASSVTHRGSGANVLTFGAGSRLTVL.

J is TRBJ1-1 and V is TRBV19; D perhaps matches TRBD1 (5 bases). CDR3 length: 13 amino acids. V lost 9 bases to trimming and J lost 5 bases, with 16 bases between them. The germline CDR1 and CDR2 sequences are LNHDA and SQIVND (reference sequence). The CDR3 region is CASGLGGETEAFF. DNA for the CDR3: TGTGCCAGCGGCCTGGGGGGTGAGACTGAAGCTTTCTTT.

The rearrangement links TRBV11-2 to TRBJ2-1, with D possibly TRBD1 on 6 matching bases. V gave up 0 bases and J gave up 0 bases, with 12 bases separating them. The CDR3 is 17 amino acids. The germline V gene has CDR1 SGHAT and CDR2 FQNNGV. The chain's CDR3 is CASSLEHTGISYNEQFF. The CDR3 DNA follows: TGTGCCAGCAGCTTAGAGCACACAGGGATCTCCTACAATGAGCAGTTCTTC.

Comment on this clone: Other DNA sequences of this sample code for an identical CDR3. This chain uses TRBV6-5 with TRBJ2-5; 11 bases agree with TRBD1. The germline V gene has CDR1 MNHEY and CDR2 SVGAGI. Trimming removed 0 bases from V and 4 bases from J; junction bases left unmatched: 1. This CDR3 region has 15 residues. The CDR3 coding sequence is TGTGCCAGCAGTTACTCGGGACAGGGGGTAGAGACCCAGTACTTC. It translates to CASSYSGQGVETQYF.

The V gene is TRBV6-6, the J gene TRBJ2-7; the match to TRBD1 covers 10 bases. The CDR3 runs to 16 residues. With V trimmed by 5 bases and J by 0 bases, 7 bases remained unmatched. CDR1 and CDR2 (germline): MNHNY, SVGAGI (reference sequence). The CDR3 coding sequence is TGTGCCAGCAGTCGACAGGGGGCCATGAGCTCCTACGAGCAGTACTTC. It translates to CASSRQGAMSSYEQYF.

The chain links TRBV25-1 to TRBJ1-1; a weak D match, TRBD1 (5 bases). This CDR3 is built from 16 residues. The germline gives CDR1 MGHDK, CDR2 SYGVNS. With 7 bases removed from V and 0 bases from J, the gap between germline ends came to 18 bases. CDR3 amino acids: CASTPSGGGLNTEAFF. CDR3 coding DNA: TGTGCCAGCACCCCATCCGGCGGGGGTTTGAACACTGAAGCTTTCTTT.

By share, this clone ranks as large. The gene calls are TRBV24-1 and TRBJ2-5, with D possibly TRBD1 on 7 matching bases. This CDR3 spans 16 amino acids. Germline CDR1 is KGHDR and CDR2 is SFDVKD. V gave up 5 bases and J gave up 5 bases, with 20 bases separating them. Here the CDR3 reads CATSVWEAGGGETQYF. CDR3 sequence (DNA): TGTGCCACCAGTGTCTGGGAGGCAGGGGGTGGGGAGACCCAGTACTTC.

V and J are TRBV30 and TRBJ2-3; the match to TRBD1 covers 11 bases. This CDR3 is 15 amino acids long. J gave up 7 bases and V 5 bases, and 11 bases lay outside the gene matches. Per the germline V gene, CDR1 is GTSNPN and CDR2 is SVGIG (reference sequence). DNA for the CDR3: TGTGCCTGGTCAGGCGGACAGGGGGCGCAAAATACGCAGTATTTT. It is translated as CAWSGGQGAQNTQYF.

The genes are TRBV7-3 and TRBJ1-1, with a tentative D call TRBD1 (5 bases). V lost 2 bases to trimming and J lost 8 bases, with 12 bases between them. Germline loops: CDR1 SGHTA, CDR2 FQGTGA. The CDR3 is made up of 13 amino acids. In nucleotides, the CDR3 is TGTGCCAGCAGCTTAGGAGGGGAGGTAGAAGCTTTCTTT. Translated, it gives CASSLGGEVEAFF.

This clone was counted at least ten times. CDR3 DNA sequence: TGTGCCAGCAGTGAGTTGGAACAGGGTAATGAAAAACTGTTTTTT. Amino acids: CASSELEQGNEKLFF. The genes are TRBV6-1 and TRBJ1-4; tentatively, D is TRBD1 (6 bases). The CDR3 has 15 residues. The V and J ends lost 3 bases and 4 bases respectively, with 12 bases between them. CDR1 is MNHNS and CDR2 is SASEGT in the germline V gene.

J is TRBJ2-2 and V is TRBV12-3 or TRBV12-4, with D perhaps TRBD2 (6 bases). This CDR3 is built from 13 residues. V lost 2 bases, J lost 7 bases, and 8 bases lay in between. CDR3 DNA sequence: TGTGCCAGCAGTTTACCGGGGGTCGGGGAGCTGTTTTTT. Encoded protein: CASSLPGVGELFF.

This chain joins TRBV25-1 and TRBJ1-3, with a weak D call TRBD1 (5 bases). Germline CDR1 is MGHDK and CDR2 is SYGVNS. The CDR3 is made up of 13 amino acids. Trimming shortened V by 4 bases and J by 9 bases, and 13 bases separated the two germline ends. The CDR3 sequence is CASSAGPGGTIYF. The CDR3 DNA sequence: TGTGCCAGCAGTGCAGGACCCGGGGGCACCATATATTTT.

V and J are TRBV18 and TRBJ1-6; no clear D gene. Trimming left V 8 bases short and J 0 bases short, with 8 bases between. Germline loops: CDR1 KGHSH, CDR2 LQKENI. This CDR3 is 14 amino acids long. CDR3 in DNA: TGTGCCAGCGCAGAAAACTCCTATAATTCACCCCTCCACTTT. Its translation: CASAENSYNSPLHF.

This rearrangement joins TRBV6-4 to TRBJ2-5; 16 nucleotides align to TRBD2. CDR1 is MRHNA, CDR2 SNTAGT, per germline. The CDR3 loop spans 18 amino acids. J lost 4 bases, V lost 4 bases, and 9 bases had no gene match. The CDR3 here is CASSGGTSGRAIRETQYF. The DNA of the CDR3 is TGTGCCAGCAGTGGTGGGACTAGCGGGAGGGCCATAAGAGAGACCCAGTACTTC.

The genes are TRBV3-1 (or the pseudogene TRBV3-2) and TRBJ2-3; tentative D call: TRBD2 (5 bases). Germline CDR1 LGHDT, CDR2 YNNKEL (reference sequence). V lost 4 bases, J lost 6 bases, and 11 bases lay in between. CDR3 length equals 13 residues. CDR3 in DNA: TGTGCCAGCAGCCTCGGACTGGCTGATACGCAGTATTTT. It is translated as CASSLGLADTQYF.